This is a list of T cell receptor beta chains from one sample in a study of identical twins. TCRdb re-called the 5' RACE reads with MiXCR, one entry per CDR3 protein. Here the sample spans a few hundred thousand distinct CDR3 sequences, roughly an eighth being singletons. These records were also assigned to another study, of yellow fever vaccine responses in identical twins.

Sequenced sample: memory (CD45RO+) T cells sorted from blood. These receptors came from a woman aged 18 to 35 in good health. Each CDR3 is given without its conserved first and last residue.

v_gene	CDR3aa
TRBV6-5	ASSFRLAGGVDTQY
TRBV27	ASSLQGVGTQY
TRBV5-1	ASSHLEALDTEAF
TRBV12-3/TRBV12-4	ASSGYSNQPQH
TRBV12-3/TRBV12-4	ASSLGEAGPLDTQY
TRBV5-1	ARSLGSEGRSPLR
TRBV18	ASSPKLDTQY
TRBV3-1	ASSQSRADNEQF
TRBV29-1	SVTTGAYGYT
TRBV10-3	AISVLGVQETQY
TRBV6-2/TRBV6-3	ASSYFPGLAGASYNEQF
TRBV11-2	ASSLELWTGRHFTGELF
TRBV3-1	ASSQDEGTEAF
TRBV10-3	AISEPQGRHEQF
TRBV29-1	SVEEAGSLYEQY
TRBV20-1	SATPPAPAKNIQY
TRBV7-9	ASSRGSVEEKDTQY
TRBV6-1	ASSPQGGSNQPQH
TRBV9	ASSVGWGGAEYEQY
TRBV5-4	ASSLLGLAGSSSYNEQF
TRBV7-2	ASSWTVGDTQY
TRBV12-3/TRBV12-4	ASSFGGRPVETQY
TRBV29-1	SVAQAVYGYT
TRBV3-1	ASSQGSALGADTQY
TRBV5-4	ASSLQRGGDKQY
TRBV5-8	ASSFGAGETQY
TRBV20-1	SARVQGVGNGVGNIQY
TRBV18	ASSPLLNRGGIEQF
TRBV20-1	SARGTGDEKLF
TRBV20-1	SASVQVVLNTEAF
TRBV14	ASSQGGAGSYNEQF
TRBV28	ASSSLALGNQPQH
TRBV9	ASSVESGGGTGELF
TRBV20-1	SAYPTSGRPNEQF
TRBV4-1	ASSDATSGDYNEQF
TRBV5-1	ASSLSGGHHEQY
TRBV4-3	ASSQAPLLAGGRGPGELF
TRBV5-1	ASSVGLGGGGETQY
TRBV4-1	ASSRVRYGELF
TRBV7-8	ASSATGNSPLH
TRBV29-1	SVVGTSGTEQY
TRBV7-2	ASSLGVRGAGGTQETQY